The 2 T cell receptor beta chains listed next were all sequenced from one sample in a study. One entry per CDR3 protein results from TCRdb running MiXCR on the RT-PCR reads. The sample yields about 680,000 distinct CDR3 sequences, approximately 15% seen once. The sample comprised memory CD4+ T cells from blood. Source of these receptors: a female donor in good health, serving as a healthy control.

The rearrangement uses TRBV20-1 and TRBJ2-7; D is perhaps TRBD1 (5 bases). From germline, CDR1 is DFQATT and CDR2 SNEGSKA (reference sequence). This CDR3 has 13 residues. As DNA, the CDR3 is TGCAGCTTAGAGAGACAGTTCCTACGAGAGCAGTACTTC. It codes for CSLERQFLREQYF.

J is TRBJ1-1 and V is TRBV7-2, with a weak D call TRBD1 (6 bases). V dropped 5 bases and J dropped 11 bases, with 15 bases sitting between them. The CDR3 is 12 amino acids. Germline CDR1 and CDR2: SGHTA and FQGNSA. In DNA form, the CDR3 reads TGTGCCAGCAGCCTAGGATGGGGGGCCGCTTTCTTT. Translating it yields CASSLGWGAAFF. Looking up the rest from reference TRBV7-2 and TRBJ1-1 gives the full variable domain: GAGVSQSPSNKVTEKGKDVELRCDPISGHTALYWYRQSLGQGLEFLIYFQGNSAPDKSGLPSDRFSAERTGGSVSTLTIQRTQQEDSAVYLCASSLGWGAAFFGQGTRLTVV.